Shown below are 12 T cell receptor beta chains from a single sample sequenced in a study of CD8 T cells in Susac syndrome (dated by TCRdb to between 2018 and 2021). The library came from the immunoSEQ multiplex PCR assay. RNA was extracted using the RNeasy kit, and about 0.45 to 1 microgram was reverse transcribed with random hexamers. TCRdb applied fastp at Q25 and MiXCR to the public reads, then kept only in-frame beta chains. Each CDR3 protein appears once, grouped with its most common genes and DNA. The sample table contains just over 300,000 distinct CDR3 sequences; only one count was recorded for about 90% of them. Around 0.07% of the sample is in the top ten clones. The source material was CD4+ T cells from PBMCs. The receptors come from a human donor with multiple sclerosis.

The J gene is TRBJ2-2, the V gene TRBV29-1, with D tentatively TRBD1 (5 bases). Trimming pared 6 bases from V and 5 bases from J, leaving 16 bases between. The CDR3 is made up of 14 amino acids. The germline V gene encodes CDR1 SQVTM and CDR2 ANQGSEA. The CDR3 loop is CSVPGETATGELFF. DNA of the CDR3: TGCAGCGTCCCCGGAGAGACAGCGACCGGGGAGCTGTTTTTT.

This clonotype has only one observation. A junction boundary mismatches the germline segment, possibly from a read error. The J gene is TRBJ2-7, the V gene TRBV7-2, with D perhaps matching TRBD2 (5 bases). CDR1 is SGHTA and CDR2 is FQGNSA in the germline V gene. This CDR3 contains 15 residues. CDR3 bases: TGTGCCAGCAGCCTAGCTCCGGGAAGCTCCTACGAGCAGTACTTC. Protein: CASSLAPGSSYEQYF.

The V gene is TRBV4-1, the J gene TRBJ2-6; D gene ambiguous. This CDR3 spans 17 amino acids. In germline, CDR1 is MGHRA, CDR2 YSYEKL. The germline V and J ends were trimmed by 1 base and 1 base, with 11 bases remaining between them. The CDR3 reads CASSQVVSNSGANVLTF. CDR3 DNA: TGCGCCAGCAGCCAAGTGGTGAGCAATTCTGGGGCCAACGTCCTGACTTTC.

The rearrangement joins TRBV2 to TRBJ2-7, with 7 bases that match TRBD1. V was clipped by 7 bases and J by 1 base; unmatched bases: 10. This CDR3 has 15 residues. CDR1 is SNHLY and CDR2 is FYNNEI in the germline V gene. This CDR3 is CASTRPGTVSYEQYF. Here the CDR3 DNA reads TGTGCCAGCACCCGCCCGGGGACAGTATCCTACGAGCAGTACTTC.

The rearrangement joins TRBV23-1 to TRBJ2-5; no firm D call. TRBV23-1 belongs to the ORF category, with a function that is uncertain. Trimming took off 8 bases at V and 2 bases at J, with 15 bases between the two ends. The CDR3 runs 14 residues. CDR3 coding DNA: TGCGCCAGCCTTAAGGCAACCTTTCAAGAGACCCAGTACTTC. It yields the protein CASLKATFQETQYF.

This sequence joins TRBV25-1 and TRBJ2-2; D possibly corresponds to TRBD2 (6 bases). From germline, CDR1 is MGHDK and CDR2 SYGVNS. The CDR3 contains 16 residues. The V end was cut by 4 bases, the J end by 2 bases, with 14 bases between. The CDR3 is CASSALASPNTGELFF. For the CDR3, the DNA is TGTGCCAGCAGTGCTCTAGCGTCTCCTAACACCGGGGAGCTGTTTTTT. Using reference TRBV25-1 and TRBJ2-2 for the parts outside the CDR3, the full variable domain is EADIYQTPRYLVIGTGKKITLECSQTMGHDKMYWYQQDPGMELHLIHYSYGVNSTEKGDLSSESTVSRIRTEHFPLTLESARPSHTSQYLCASSALASPNTGELFFGEGSRLTVL.

The chain links TRBV10-3 to TRBJ2-5, with no clear D. The germline CDR1 and CDR2 sequences are ENHRY and SYGVKD. This CDR3 has 13 residues. The V and J ends lost 4 bases and 5 bases respectively, with 11 bases between them. The CDR3 nucleotides are TGTGCCATCAGTGCGGGCTCGCGGGAGACCCAGTACTTC. It yields the protein CAISAGSRETQYF.

This sequence joins TRBV6-2 or TRBV6-3 and TRBJ1-1; 9 bases fit TRBD1. With 8 bases clipped from V and 1 base from J, the junction kept 8 bases outside the gene matches. The germline gives CDR1 MNHEY, CDR2 SVGEGT. The CDR3 consists of 15 residues. CDR3 loop: CASLSGTGRNTEAFF. Here the CDR3 DNA reads TGTGCCAGCTTATCCGGGACAGGGAGGAACACTGAAGCTTTCTTT.

The rearrangement links TRBV11-1 to TRBJ2-3, with D uncertain. The V end lost 5 bases, the J end lost 2 bases, and 5 bases lay between the germline ends. Germline assignment: CDR1 SGHAT and CDR2 FQDESV (reference sequence). There are 12 residues in the CDR3. The CDR3 protein is CASSGPTDTQYF. CDR3 in DNA: TGTGCCAGCAGCGGCCCCACAGATACGCAGTATTTT.

This chain joins TRBV3-1 and TRBJ2-1; 13 nucleotides agree with TRBD2. Germline CDR1 reads LGHDT; CDR2 reads YNNKEL (reference sequence). The V gene end was trimmed by 4 bases and the J gene end by 5 bases; junction bases not matched to a gene: 14. CDR3 length: 19 amino acids. CDR3 amino acids: CASSRQTSGGPRGHNEQFF. The CDR3 nucleotides are TGTGCCAGCAGCCGCCAGACTAGCGGGGGGCCGAGGGGACACAATGAGCAGTTCTTC.

This clonotype was recorded once. The chain has TRBV9 and TRBJ2-1; 7 bases align to TRBD2. This CDR3 is 15 amino acids long. CDR1 SGDLS and CDR2 YYNGEE come from the germline V gene. V lost 2 bases and J lost 3; bases outside the gene matches: 5. The CDR3 loop reads CASSVRLADYNEQFF. In nucleotides, the CDR3 is TGTGCCAGCAGCGTCCGGCTAGCGGACTACAATGAGCAGTTCTTC.

The V and J genes are TRBV3-1 and TRBJ2-7, with a weak D call TRBD2 (7 bases). CDR3 size: 14 residues. V was pared by 3 bases and J by 3 bases, with 12 bases between. CDR1 is LGHDT and CDR2 is YNNKEL in the germline V gene (reference sequence). The CDR3 spells CASSQGGLHYEQYF. Here the CDR3 DNA reads TGTGCCAGCAGCCAGGGGGGGCTTCACTACGAGCAGTACTTC.